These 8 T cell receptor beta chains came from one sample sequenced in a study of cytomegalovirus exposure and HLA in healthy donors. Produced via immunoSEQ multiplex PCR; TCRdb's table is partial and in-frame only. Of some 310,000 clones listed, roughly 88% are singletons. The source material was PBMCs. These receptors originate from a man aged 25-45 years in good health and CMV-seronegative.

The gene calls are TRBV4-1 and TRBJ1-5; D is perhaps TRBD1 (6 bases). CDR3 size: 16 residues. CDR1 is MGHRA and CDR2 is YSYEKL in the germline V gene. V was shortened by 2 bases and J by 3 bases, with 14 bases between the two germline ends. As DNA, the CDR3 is TGCGCCAGCAGCCAACGTTGGGACACCAACAATCAGCCCCAGCATTTT. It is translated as CASSQRWDTNNQPQHF.

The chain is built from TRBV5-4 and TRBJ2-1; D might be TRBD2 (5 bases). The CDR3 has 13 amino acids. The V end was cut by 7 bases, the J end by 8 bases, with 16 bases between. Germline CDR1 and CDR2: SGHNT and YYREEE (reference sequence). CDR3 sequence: CASFVRGFDEQFF. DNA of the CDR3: TGTGCCAGCTTTGTCCGGGGTTTCGATGAGCAGTTCTTC.

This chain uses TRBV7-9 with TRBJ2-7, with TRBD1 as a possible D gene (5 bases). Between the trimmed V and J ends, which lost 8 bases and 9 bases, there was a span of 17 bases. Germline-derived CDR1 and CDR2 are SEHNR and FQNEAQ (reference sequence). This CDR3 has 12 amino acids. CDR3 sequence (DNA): TGTGCCAGCGGAAGGGGTGCCCTGGGGCAGTACTTC. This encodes CASGRGALGQYF. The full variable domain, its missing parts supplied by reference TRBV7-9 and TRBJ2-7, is DTGVSQNPRHKITKRGQNVTFRCDPISEHNRLYWYRQTLGQGPEFLTYFQNEAQLEKSRLLSDRFSAERPKGSFSTLEIQRTEQGDSAMYLCASGRGALGQYFGPGTRLTVT.

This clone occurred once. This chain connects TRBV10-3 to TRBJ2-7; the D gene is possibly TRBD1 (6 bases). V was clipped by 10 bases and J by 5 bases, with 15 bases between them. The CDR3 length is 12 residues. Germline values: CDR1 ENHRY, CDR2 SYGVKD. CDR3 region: CATQQGTHEQYF. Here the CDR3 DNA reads TGTGCCACTCAGCAGGGGACACACGAGCAGTACTTC.

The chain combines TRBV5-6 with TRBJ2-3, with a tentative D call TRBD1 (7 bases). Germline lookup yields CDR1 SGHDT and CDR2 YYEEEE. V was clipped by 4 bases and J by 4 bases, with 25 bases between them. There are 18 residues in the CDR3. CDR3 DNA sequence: TGTGCCAGCAGCGGCCCCCTCGGCTCTCAGGGGGAGGCAGATACGCAGTATTTT. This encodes CASSGPLGSQGEADTQYF.

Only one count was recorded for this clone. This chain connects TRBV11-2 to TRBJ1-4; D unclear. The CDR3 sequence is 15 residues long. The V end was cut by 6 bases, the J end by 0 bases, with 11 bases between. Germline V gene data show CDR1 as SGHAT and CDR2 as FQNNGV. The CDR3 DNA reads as TGTGCCAGCAGTCGTGACTTTGCAACTAATGAAAAACTGTTTTTT. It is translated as CASSRDFATNEKLFF.

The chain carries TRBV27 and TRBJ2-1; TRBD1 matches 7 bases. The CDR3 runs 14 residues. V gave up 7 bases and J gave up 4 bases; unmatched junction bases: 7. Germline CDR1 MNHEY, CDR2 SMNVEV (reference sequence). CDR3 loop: CASNRGGKYNEQFF. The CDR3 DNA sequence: TGTGCCAGCAATAGAGGGGGCAAATACAATGAGCAGTTCTTC.

The CDR3 coding sequence is TGCGCCAGCAGCTTGCGACAGGGACACGGCTACACCTTC. It is translated as CASSLRQGHGYTF. V is TRBV5-1 and J is TRBJ1-2; 7 bases are shared with TRBD1. The CDR3 sequence is 13 residues long. Looked up from germline, CDR1 is SGHRS and CDR2 is YFSETQ. V gave up 1 base and J gave up 8 bases; unmatched junction bases: 5.